Below are 8 T cell receptor beta chains sequenced from a single sample in a study of T cells after yellow fever vaccination. One entry per CDR3 protein, called by TCRdb with MiXCR from the 5' RACE reads. Of 500,000 to 700,000 distinct CDR3 sequences in the sample, about 19% were seen once. The sample consisted of PBMCs, taken 15 days after the yellow fever booster vaccination. Receptor source: a man aged 25 to 40 who received the YFV17D yellow fever vaccine.

The chain is built from TRBV7-2 and TRBJ2-1, with D perhaps TRBD1 (6 bases). Germline CDR1 is SGHTA and CDR2 is FQGNSA. Deletions cut 7 bases from V and 6 bases from J, with 16 bases between. The CDR3 length is 14 residues. CDR3 amino acids: CASTRPTGFNEQFF. The CDR3 region has the DNA TGTGCCAGCACCAGACCTACAGGGTTCAATGAGCAGTTCTTC.

This clonotype has only a few counts. The chain uses TRBV9 and TRBJ2-6, with D unclear. With 0 bases removed from V and 1 base from J, the gap between germline ends came to 11 bases. CDR3 size: 17 residues. CDR1 SGDLS and CDR2 YYNGEE come from the germline V gene. CDR3 coding DNA: TGTGCCAGCAGCGTAGGTCTCTGGGCTTCTGGGGCCAACGTCCTGACTTTC. As protein: CASSVGLWASGANVLTF.

This clonotype has only a few counts. The rearrangement joins TRBV10-3 to TRBJ2-5, with D maybe TRBD1 (7 bases). Per germline, CDR1 ENHRY and CDR2 SYGVKD. The CDR3 sequence is 18 residues long. V was clipped by 4 bases and J by 1 base, with 22 bases between them. This CDR3 is CAISVAPGRGEGQETQYF. The DNA for the CDR3 is TGTGCCATCAGTGTGGCCCCTGGCAGGGGGGAAGGCCAAGAGACCCAGTACTTC.

In this sample, this clonotype turned up a few times. This chain uses TRBV10-2 with TRBJ2-7; tentative D call: TRBD1 (6 bases). CDR3 length equals 15 residues. Between the trimmed V and J ends, which lost 0 bases and 5 bases, there was a span of 14 bases. In germline, CDR1 is WSHSY, CDR2 SAAADI. CDR3 residues: CASSESRQGLNEQYF. The CDR3 region has the DNA TGCGCCAGCAGTGAGTCGAGGCAGGGGCTCAACGAGCAGTACTTC.

This clonotype was recorded only once. This rearrangement joins TRBV20-1 to TRBJ2-3, with 10 bases that match TRBD2. The CDR3 consists of 14 residues. Looked up from germline, CDR1 is DFQATT and CDR2 is SNEGSKA (reference sequence). The junction had 5 bases not matched to a gene; V was cut back by 1 base and J by 7 bases. The CDR3 bases are TGCAGTGCTAGAGGCTCTAGCGGGAGTTATACGCAGTATTTT. Translation gives CSARGSSGSYTQYF.

The chain carries TRBV7-6 and TRBJ2-2; D possibly corresponds to TRBD1 (5 bases). The V end lost 5 bases, the J end lost 4 bases, and 11 bases lay between the germline ends. Germline CDR1 reads SGHVS; CDR2 reads FNYEAQ. The CDR3 totals 14 residues. CDR3 sequence: CASSVLRGTGELFF. CDR3 DNA sequence: TGTGCCAGCAGCGTTCTTAGGGGCACCGGGGAGCTGTTTTTT.

This chain joins TRBV27 and TRBJ2-2; TRBD2 matches at 7 bases. There are 18 residues in the CDR3. V gave up 7 bases and J gave up 4 bases; unmatched junction bases: 18. Germline loops: CDR1 MNHEY, CDR2 SMNVEV (reference sequence). The CDR3 region is CASKRTATGGLSTGELFF. CDR3 nucleotide sequence: TGTGCCAGCAAACGCACAGCCACGGGGGGATTGAGCACCGGGGAGCTGTTTTTT.

The chain combines TRBV4-3 with TRBJ2-3, with D perhaps matching TRBD2 (6 bases). This CDR3 is built from 17 residues. Trimming removed 4 bases at V and 2 bases at J, with 19 bases between. Germline lookup yields CDR1 LGHNA and CDR2 YSLEER. The CDR3 bases are TGCGCCAGCAGCCCCCGGTTTAGTAGCGGATACACAGATACGCAGTATTTT. Translated: CASSPRFSSGYTDTQYF.